The 9 T cell receptor beta chains given below trace back to one sample, sequenced in a study of shared clonotypes between healthy human individuals. Produced via immunoSEQ multiplex PCR; TCRdb's table is partial and in-frame only. Of 2.3 million or so clones detected, over 85% appear once; the ten largest clones hold 0.35% to 0.5%. The sample comprised naive CD4+ T cells from PBMCs. Subset meaning: CD45RA+ positively selected. These receptor sequences come from a man aged 18 to 35 in good health. Some clones in this sample may be carry-over from other donors' samples.

The J gene is TRBJ2-6, the V gene TRBV9, with 10 nucleotides matching TRBD1. J lost 4 bases, V lost 4 bases, and 11 bases had no gene match. The CDR3 loop spans 18 amino acids. Germline V gives CDR1 SGDLS, CDR2 YYNGEE. CDR3 sequence: CASSRRTGGPPGANVLTF. CDR3 nucleotide sequence: TGTGCCAGCAGCCGACGGACAGGGGGGCCTCCGGGGGCCAACGTCCTGACTTTC.

This rearrangement joins TRBV7-9 to TRBJ1-1; a weak D match, TRBD1 (6 bases). Deletions cut 5 bases from V and 0 bases from J, with 13 bases between. This CDR3 contains 15 residues. Per germline, CDR1 SEHNR and CDR2 FQNEAQ (reference sequence). Written as DNA, the CDR3 is TGTGCCAGCAGCCTGCTCGACAGGCTGAACACTGAAGCTTTCTTT. This gives the protein CASSLLDRLNTEAFF.

The chain combines TRBV2 with TRBJ2-1, with 8 bases aligning to TRBD2. J gave up 10 bases and V 2 bases, and 7 bases lay outside the gene matches. Germline-derived CDR1 and CDR2 are SNHLY and FYNNEI. CDR3 size: 14 residues. DNA of the CDR3: TGTGCCAGCAGTGAACTGCGGGGCGGGGGGGAGCAGTTCTTC. Translated: CASSELRGGGEQFF.

This chain uses TRBV2 with TRBJ2-1; D unclear. V lost 1 base to trimming and J lost 7 bases, with 8 bases between them. CDR3 length: 13 amino acids. Germline lookup yields CDR1 SNHLY and CDR2 FYNNEI. The CDR3 sequence is CASSEEPLNEQFF. For the CDR3, the DNA is TGTGCCAGCAGTGAAGAGCCCTTGAATGAGCAGTTCTTC.

Regarding this clone: Germline and junction disagree at one end, which may indicate a read error. CDR3 DNA: TGTGCCAGCAGTGTATGGACAGGGGCCCACACAGATACGCAGTATTTT. Protein sequence: CASSVWTGAHTDTQYF. The J gene is TRBJ2-3, the V gene TRBV28; 9 positions match TRBD1. The CDR3 is 16 residues long. Germline loops: CDR1 MDHEN, CDR2 SYDVKM.

The genes are TRBV7-8 and TRBJ2-7, with D tentatively TRBD2 (5 bases). V dropped 5 bases and J dropped 3 bases, with 23 bases sitting between them. This CDR3 spans 17 amino acids. Germline loops: CDR1 SGHVS, CDR2 FQNEAQ. The CDR3: CASSLGRAAGDIYEQYF. CDR3 DNA sequence: TGTGCCAGCAGCCTAGGGCGGGCGGCAGGAGACATCTACGAGCAGTACTTC.

On this clone itself: Distinct nucleotide sequences in the sample also encode this CDR3. This chain connects TRBV5-4 to TRBJ2-7; D possibly corresponds to TRBD2 (5 bases). V was cut by 0 bases and J by 0 bases, with 7 bases left in between. CDR3 length equals 14 residues. Germline lookup yields CDR1 SGHNT and CDR2 YYREEE (reference sequence). CDR3 amino acids: CASSLVRDSYEQYF. The DNA for the CDR3 is TGTGCCAGCAGCTTGGTTCGGGACTCCTACGAGCAGTACTTC. The whole variable domain, filled in from reference TRBV5-4 and TRBJ2-7, reads ETGVTQSPTHLIKTRGQQVTLRCSSQSGHNTVSWYQQALGQGPQFIFQYYREEENGRGNFPPRFSGLQFPNYSSELNVNALELDDSALYLCASSLVRDSYEQYFGPGTRLTVT.

The chain combines TRBV28 with TRBJ1-5; D gene ambiguous. CDR1 is MDHEN, CDR2 SYDVKM, per germline. Trimming took 6 bases from V and 3 from J, leaving 21 bases between them. CDR3 length: 17 amino acids. In DNA, the CDR3 is TGTGCCAGCAGGACCTCGTGGGTAGGGCGAAACAATCAGCCCCAGCATTTT. It encodes CASRTSWVGRNNQPQHF.

With respect to this clone: Other DNA sequences in the sample encode the same CDR3. The gene calls are TRBV7-2 and TRBJ2-5; D not certain. Trimming removed 4 bases from V and 3 bases from J, with 3 bases in between. Germline CDR1 is SGHTA and CDR2 is FQGNSA. This CDR3 is built from 11 residues. The CDR3 spells CASSSEETQYF. CDR3 DNA: TGTGCCAGCAGCTCCGAAGAGACCCAGTACTTC.